This TCR beta chain is from a study of spatial heterogeneity in lung cancer. Across the study: Alpha-chain sequences were detected in numbers that were consistently lower than beta-chain sequences.

Looked up from germline, CDR1 is MNHEY and CDR2 is SMNVEV (reference sequence). The CDR3 is 14 amino acids. Trimming removed 3 bases from V and 7 bases from J, with 13 bases in between. Study observations and caveats: Expanded alpha and beta TCR counts within tumors tracked tumor mutation counts.

Time point of the sample: sample taken at primary tumor resection. Donation came from approximately 69 patients with untreated early-stage non-small cell lung cancer. The authors sequenced whole RNA from tumor, nontumor lung or frozen PBMC without sorting. This clonotype was observed many times. Its antigen is as yet unknown. A library prepared for alpha chains yielded this beta chain as an off-target read; its size is of little meaning. Every cDNA TCR molecule received its own unique molecular identifier. TCRdb processed the 5' RACE reads anew with MiXCR; each CDR3 protein has one entry. The data contain about 9,400 distinct CDR3 sequences, approximately 5.8% of them seen just once; the ten biggest clones take up 10%.

This chain uses TRBV27 with TRBJ1-5; D is ambiguous. The sequencing used lung tumor tissue, collected at surgery. The TCR originated in a male donor with early-stage non-small cell lung cancer. CDR3 amino acids: CASSLYRTSQPQHF. CDR3 DNA sequence: TGTGCCAGCAGTTTGTACAGAACATCCCAGCCCCAGCATTTT.